Each of the 3 T cell receptor beta chains below was sequenced from the same sample in a study of cytomegalovirus exposure and HLA in healthy donors. Libraries were prepared by immunoSEQ multiplex PCR; TCRdb keeps only in-frame clonotypes and omits some of them. The sample lists approximately 150,000 clones, roughly 86% seen once, with 4.5% to 5.5% in the top ten. The sequencing sample was made of PBMCs. These TCRs come from a young man in good health and CMV-seropositive.

A few counts support this clone. The chain recombines TRBV2 with TRBJ1-3; TRBD1 matches at 9 bases. V lost 8 bases, J lost 4 bases, and 6 bases stayed unmatched. This CDR3 has 14 residues. Germline CDR1 and CDR2: SNHLY and FYNNEI. The CDR3 loop is CASRYGTGGNTIYF. DNA of the CDR3: TGTGCCAGCCGTTACGGGACAGGGGGAAACACCATATATTTT.

The chain has TRBV28 and TRBJ1-5; TRBD1 matches 9 bases. V lost 5 bases and J lost 6; bases outside the gene matches: 8. The CDR3 has 15 residues. The germline V gene has CDR1 MDHEN and CDR2 SYDVKM. CDR3 bases: TGTGCCAGCAGTCTACAGGGGGCGCGAGGTCAGCCCCAGCATTTT. As protein: CASSLQGARGQPQHF. Combining the CDR3 with reference TRBV28 and TRBJ1-5 gives the whole variable domain DVKVTQSSRYLVKRTGEKVFLECVQDMDHENMFWYRQDPGLGLRLIYFSYDVKMKEKGDIPEGYSVSREKKERFSLILESASTNQTSMYLCASSLQGARGQPQHFGDGTRLSIL.

This chain connects TRBV19 to TRBJ1-1; TRBD1 aligns across 7 bases. The V segment lost 2 bases and the J segment 0 bases; nucleotides outside the gene matches: 3. The CDR3 is 15 amino acids. CDR1 is LNHDA and CDR2 is SQIVND in the germline V gene (reference sequence). CDR3 DNA sequence: TGTGCCAGTAGTATACTAGGACAGGTGAACACTGAAGCTTTCTTT. It specifies CASSILGQVNTEAFF.